Listed here is a single T cell receptor beta chain. No antigen is known for it. The data stem from a study of radiotherapy plus CTLA-4 blockade in lung cancer. Whole-study context: Objective responses arose in about 18% of patients, and under 40% experienced disease control.

Study-level points and caveats: Radiotherapy with ipilimumab was followed by blood expansion of tumor-derived clones.

Focal radiation and CTLA-4 blockade (ipilimumab) were tested in chemo-refractory metastatic non-small-cell lung cancer patients. Sequencing was performed with immunoSEQ multiplex PCR; in TCRdb, only in-frame clones are kept and a portion is missing. The table shows about 62,000 clones, with approximately 80% occurring only once. Deletions cut 1 base from V and 5 bases from J, with 18 bases between. This CDR3 has 17 amino acids. Germline V lookup: CDR1 SGHTA, CDR2 FQGNSA. The J gene is TRBJ2-1, the V gene TRBV7-2; D not certain. This sample comprised peripheral blood, obtained from a patient treated with radiotherapy plus ipilimumab. This TCR was recovered from a human donor with non-small cell lung cancer who had a complete response to radiotherapy plus ipilimumab. In DNA form, the CDR3 reads TGTGCCAGCAGCTTAGGCCCTACCCTAAAGGACCACAATGAGCAGTTCTTC. Protein: CASSLGPTLKDHNEQFF.